The 18 T cell receptor beta chains below were found in one sample sequenced in a study of blood T cells in healthy people across ages. Using a J-beta primer mix together with a sample-barcoded 5' primer, a second PCR was run for about 6 to 12 cycles. TCRdb ran MiXCR on the 5' RACE reads and lists one entry per CDR3 protein. Here the sample spans roughly 640,000 distinct CDR3 sequences, approximately 30% being singletons. Sequences were obtained from blood. These receptors came from a woman older than 75 in good health.

The chain has TRBV7-2 and TRBJ2-1; TRBD1 matches at 7 bases. Trimming at V came to 5 bases and at J to 12 bases, leaving 4 bases not matched to a gene. The CDR3 covers 11 residues. Germline CDR1 is SGHTA and CDR2 is FQGNSA. The CDR3 protein is CASSPDRSQFF. The CDR3 DNA sequence: TGTGCCAGCAGCCCGGACAGGTCGCAGTTCTTC.

This clonotype has at least ten counts. This sequence joins TRBV24-1 and TRBJ2-3; D uncertain. The CDR3 consists of 14 residues. The germline V gene has CDR1 KGHDR and CDR2 SFDVKD. V was shortened by 3 bases and J by 3 bases, with 9 bases between the two germline ends. CDR3 loop: CATSDLGTTDTQYF. The CDR3 DNA follows: TGTGCCACCAGTGATCTGGGAACGACAGATACGCAGTATTTT.

Of note for this clonotype: This could be a read error, since a much larger clone is one nucleotide away. V and J are TRBV7-2 and TRBJ2-2; 10 bases are a match to TRBD2. The length of the CDR3 is 17 residues. The germline gives CDR1 SGHTA, CDR2 FQGNSA. CDR3 sequence: CASSSRVLAGVGGERFF. Written as DNA, the CDR3 is TGTGCCAGCAGCAGTCGTGTGCTAGCGGGGGTGGGCGGGGAGCGGTTTTTT.

Comments on this clonotype: At one end, the junction sequence differs from germline, possibly due to a read error. V is TRBV15 and J is TRBJ2-1; D possibly corresponds to TRBD1 (6 bases). This CDR3 contains 16 residues. CDR1 LNHNV and CDR2 YYDKDF come from the germline V gene (reference sequence). CDR3 region: CATSRGDRTNTMRQLF. CDR3 nucleotide sequence: TGTGCCACCAGCAGGGGAGACAGGACCAATACAATGAGGCAGCTCTTC.

The chain employs TRBV20-1 and TRBJ1-1; TRBD1 matches 7 bases. Trimming removed 5 bases from V and 1 base from J; junction bases left unmatched: 10. Germline loops: CDR1 DFQATT, CDR2 SNEGSKA (reference sequence). The CDR3 sequence is 15 residues long. The CDR3 sequence is CSAEGGRGSNTEAFF. The CDR3 DNA sequence: TGCAGTGCTGAAGGGGGCAGGGGATCGAACACTGAAGCTTTCTTT.

The rearrangement uses TRBV12-3 or TRBV12-4 and TRBJ1-3; 10 bases line up with TRBD1. CDR3 length: 20 residues. J was trimmed by 7 bases and V by 2 bases; bases with no gene match: 20. The CDR3 DNA follows: TGTGCCAGCAGTTTAATTTTGGGTGGGGGACCGGACAGGGGGAAGAACACCATATATTTT. As protein: CASSLILGGGPDRGKNTIYF.

The chain carries TRBV3-1 and TRBJ2-4; 8 nucleotides agree with TRBD2. The J segment lost 13 bases and the V segment lost 4 bases, leaving 3 bases of the junction unmatched. Germline lookup yields CDR1 LGHDT and CDR2 YNNKEL (reference sequence). The CDR3 totals 11 residues. The CDR3, as DNA: TGTGCCAGCAGCCCCGGGGGGGGGCAGTACTTC. Its translation: CASSPGGGQYF.

This clonotype was recorded many times. The chain uses TRBV4-2 and TRBJ2-7; D is unresolved. The V gene lost 0 bases and the J gene lost 2 bases, with 8 bases spanning the gap. Germline V gene data show CDR1 as LGHNA and CDR2 as YNFKEQ. CDR3 length equals 14 residues. The DNA of the CDR3 is TGTGCCAGCAGCCAAGAGGCCGGAGCCTACGAGCAGTACTTC. It specifies CASSQEAGAYEQYF.

The V and J genes are TRBV30 and TRBJ1-4, with 9 bases identical to TRBD1. With 5 bases clipped from V and 7 bases from J, the junction kept 2 bases outside the gene matches. Germline V lookup: CDR1 GTSNPN, CDR2 SVGIG (reference sequence). The CDR3 sequence is 12 residues long. CDR3 coding DNA: TGTGCCTGGTCGACAGGGGGTGAAAAACTGTTTTTT. Its protein product is CAWSTGGEKLFF.

The chain joins TRBV19 to TRBJ2-1, with D possibly TRBD2 on 5 matching bases. Germline assignment: CDR1 LNHDA and CDR2 SQIVND (reference sequence). V was cut by 7 bases and J by 8 bases, with 9 bases left in between. The length of the CDR3 is 11 residues. The CDR3 coding sequence is TGTGCCAGTACGGGGTTTGATGAGCAGTTCTTC. Its translation: CASTGFDEQFF. The variable domain in full, completed from reference TRBV19 and TRBJ2-1, reads DGGITQSPKYLFRKEGQNVTLSCEQNLNHDAMYWYRQDPGQGLRLIYYSQIVNDFQKGDIAEGYSVSREKKESFPLTVTSAQKNPTAFYLCASTGFDEQFFGPGTRLTVL.

About this clonotype itself: This clone may be a read error of a much larger clone one base away. This chain uses TRBV9 with TRBJ2-1, with D perhaps TRBD2 (7 bases). The V gene's germline CDR1 is SGDLS and CDR2 YYNGEE. The CDR3 loop spans 17 amino acids. The CDR3 sequence is CANSAEGGGAVSNEQFF. The CDR3 nucleotides are TGTGCCAACAGCGCGGAGGGGGGGGGCGCTGTTTCCAATGAGCAGTTCTTC.

The CDR3 spells CASSLPGSRSYEQYF. CDR3 DNA: TGTGCCAGCAGCTTACCTGGGAGTCGTTCCTACGAGCAGTACTTC. The V gene is TRBV5-4, the J gene TRBJ2-7; a weak D match, TRBD2 (5 bases). Germline V CDR1 and CDR2: SGHNT, YYREEE (reference sequence). Between the trimmed V and J ends, which lost 2 bases and 1 base, there was a span of 13 bases. The CDR3 covers 15 residues.

V and J are TRBV6-2 or TRBV6-3 and TRBJ2-7; D gene unclear. V lost 7 bases and J lost 12, with 16 bases in between. The CDR3 is 11 residues long. CDR1 is MNHEY and CDR2 is SVGEGT in the germline V gene. The CDR3 DNA sequence: TGTGCCAGCACCCACGGGCAGGTTGGGTACTTC. This codes for CASTHGQVGYF.

This clonotype showed up many times. The chain joins TRBV20-1 to TRBJ1-4, with D possibly TRBD1 on 5 matching bases. This CDR3 has 13 residues. Trimming removed 3 bases from V and 8 bases from J, with 13 bases in between. The germline CDR1 and CDR2 sequences are DFQATT and SNEGSKA (reference sequence). Here the CDR3 DNA reads TGCAGTGCTAGTGGGGCAGGGATCGAAAAACTGTTTTTT. Amino acid sequence: CSASGAGIEKLFF.

This clonotype was recorded at least ten times. The rearrangement joins TRBV20-1 to TRBJ2-7; D may be TRBD1 or TRBD2 (5 bases each). Germline V gives CDR1 DFQATT, CDR2 SNEGSKA (reference sequence). The CDR3 contains 16 residues. Trimming stripped 3 bases from V and 4 bases from J, with 22 bases between. CDR3 nucleotide sequence: TGCAGTGCTAGCTCCCCCACGGGGCAGGGTCATTACGAGCAGTACTTC. Its translation is CSASSPTGQGHYEQYF.

The sample holds many counts of this clonotype. Mismatch with germline at one junction end may stem from a read error. This chain links TRBV6-2 or TRBV6-3 with TRBJ2-1; 9 bases match TRBD2. Looked up from germline, CDR1 is MNHEY and CDR2 is SVGEGT. The CDR3 covers 15 residues. This CDR3 reads CASSYGGGAYNEQFF. For the CDR3, the DNA is TGTGCCAGCAGTTACGGCGGGGGGGCCTATAATGAGCAGTTCTTC.

This clonotype has only a few counts. The chain links TRBV5-1 to TRBJ1-1; D gene uncertain. V lost 4 bases and J lost 5, with 18 bases in between. The CDR3 spans 15 residues. Germline V gene data show CDR1 as SGHRS and CDR2 as YFSETQ. As DNA, the CDR3 is TGCGCCAGCAGCCCGGAGGGTGCTCGTGAAACTGAAGCTTTCTTT. This encodes CASSPEGARETEAFF. The variable domain in full, completed from reference TRBV5-1 and TRBJ1-1, reads KAGVTQTPRYLIKTRGQQVTLSCSPISGHRSVSWYQQTPGQGLQFLFEYFSETQRNKGNFPGRFSGRQFSNSRSEMNVSTLELGDSALYLCASSPEGARETEAFFGQGTRLTVV.

This clonotype was seen at least ten times. V is TRBV12-3 or TRBV12-4 and J is TRBJ2-7; unclear D gene. The CDR3 is 13 residues long. V lost 2 bases to trimming and J lost 2 bases, with 7 bases between them. Written as DNA, the CDR3 is TGTGCCAGCAGTTTACAGTCCCCCTACGAGCAGTACTTC. It is translated as CASSLQSPYEQYF.